Each of the 6 T cell receptor beta chains below was sequenced from the same sample in a study of blood T cells in healthy people across ages. Using a J-beta primer mix together with a sample-barcoded 5' primer, a second PCR was run for roughly 6 to 12 cycles. TCRdb redid the calling of the 5' RACE reads with MiXCR, one entry per CDR3 protein. This table has approximately 1,100,000 distinct CDR3 sequences, more than 40% appearing once. The sequencing sample was made of blood. The origin of the receptors is a woman between 55 and 75 years old in good health.

This clonotype was detected only a few times. The rearrangement joins TRBV10-2 to TRBJ2-5; the match to TRBD2 covers 11 bases. Germline-derived CDR1 and CDR2 are WSHSY and SAAADI. The J segment lost 1 base and the V segment lost 5 bases, leaving 3 bases of the junction unmatched. The length of the CDR3 is 15 residues. CDR3 protein: CASSILAGVQETQYF. In nucleotides, the CDR3 is TGCGCCAGCAGTATACTAGCGGGAGTCCAAGAGACCCAGTACTTC.

V gene TRBV6-2 or TRBV6-3 combines with J gene TRBJ2-5; D is unresolved. The closer fit of TRBJ2-7 to the DNA end suggests the J call may be wrong. This CDR3 has 13 residues. Germline CDR1 reads MNHEY; CDR2 reads SVGEGT. CDR3 bases: TGTGCCAGCAGCCCAACACCCTTCTACGAGCAGTACTTC. It codes for CASSPTPFYEQYF.

The V gene is TRBV6-5, the J gene TRBJ2-7; 10 bases are shared with TRBD2. This CDR3 region has 20 residues. Germline loops: CDR1 MNHEY, CDR2 SVGAGI. Trimming took 3 bases from V and 2 from J; bases not matched to a gene: 19. CDR3 residues: CASSYRPHRGISGRAYEQYF. The CDR3 bases are TGTGCCAGCAGTTATCGGCCTCACAGGGGGATCAGCGGGAGGGCCTACGAGCAGTACTTC.

The V and J genes are TRBV12-3 or TRBV12-4 and TRBJ2-7; 7 bases fit TRBD1. The V gene end was trimmed by 6 bases and the J gene end by 3 bases; junction bases not matched to a gene: 8. There are 14 residues in the CDR3. The CDR3 protein is CASSRGQAFYEQYF. The CDR3 DNA follows: TGTGCCAGCAGCCGAGGACAGGCGTTCTACGAGCAGTACTTC.

This clonotype was seen only a few times. The chain has TRBV12-3 or TRBV12-4 and TRBJ1-4, with D maybe TRBD1 (6 bases). This CDR3 has 15 amino acids. Trimming left V 5 bases short and J 0 bases short, with 10 bases between. Here the CDR3 DNA reads TGTGCCAGCAGTGTTCGGACAGCAACTAATGAAAAACTGTTTTTT. Its translation is CASSVRTATNEKLFF.

The V and J genes are TRBV5-1 and TRBJ2-7; D uncertain. V was clipped by 4 bases and J by 1 base, with 15 bases between them. This CDR3 region has 15 residues. Germline CDR1 is SGHRS and CDR2 is YFSETQ. The CDR3 DNA follows: TGCGCCAGCAGCGCGCCCAATGACAAGTCCTACGAGCAGTACTTC. This encodes CASSAPNDKSYEQYF.